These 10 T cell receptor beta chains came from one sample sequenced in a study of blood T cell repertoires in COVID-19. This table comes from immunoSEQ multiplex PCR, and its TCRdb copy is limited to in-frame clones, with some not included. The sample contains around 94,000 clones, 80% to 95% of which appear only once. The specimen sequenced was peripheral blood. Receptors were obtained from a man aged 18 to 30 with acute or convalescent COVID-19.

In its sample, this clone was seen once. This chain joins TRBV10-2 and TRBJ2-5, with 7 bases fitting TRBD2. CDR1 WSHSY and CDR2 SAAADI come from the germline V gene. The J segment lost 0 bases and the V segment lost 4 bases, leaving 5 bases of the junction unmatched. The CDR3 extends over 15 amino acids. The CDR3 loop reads CASSALAMNQETQYF. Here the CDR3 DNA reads TGCGCCAGCAGTGCACTAGCGATGAACCAAGAGACCCAGTACTTC.

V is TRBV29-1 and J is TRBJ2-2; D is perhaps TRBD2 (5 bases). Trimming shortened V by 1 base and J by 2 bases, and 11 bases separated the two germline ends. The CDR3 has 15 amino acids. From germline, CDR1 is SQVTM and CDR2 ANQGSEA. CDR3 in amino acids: CSVEARGSNTGELFF. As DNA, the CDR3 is TGCAGCGTTGAAGCGCGAGGGTCCAACACCGGGGAGCTGTTTTTT.

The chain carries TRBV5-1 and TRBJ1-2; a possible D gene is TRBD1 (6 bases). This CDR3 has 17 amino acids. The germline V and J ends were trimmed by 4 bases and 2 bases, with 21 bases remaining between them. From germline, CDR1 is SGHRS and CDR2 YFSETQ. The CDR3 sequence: CASSPGGGEEKNYGYTF. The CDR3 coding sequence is TGCGCCAGCAGCCCCGGAGGGGGGGAGGAAAAAAACTATGGCTACACCTTC. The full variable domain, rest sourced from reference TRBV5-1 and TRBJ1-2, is KAGVTQTPRYLIKTRGQQVTLSCSPISGHRSVSWYQQTPGQGLQFLFEYFSETQRNKGNFPGRFSGRQFSNSRSEMNVSTLELGDSALYLCASSPGGGEEKNYGYTFGSGTRLTVV.

The CDR3 DNA sequence: TGTGCCAAACAAGTGGGGACAGGGGATGAAAAACTGTTTTTT. The encoded protein is CAKQVGTGDEKLFF. The chain is built from TRBV2 and TRBJ1-4; 10 bases map to TRBD1. Germline V lookup: CDR1 SNHLY, CDR2 FYNNEI. The CDR3 extends over 14 amino acids. V dropped 10 bases and J dropped 6; count of bases not matched to a gene: 8.

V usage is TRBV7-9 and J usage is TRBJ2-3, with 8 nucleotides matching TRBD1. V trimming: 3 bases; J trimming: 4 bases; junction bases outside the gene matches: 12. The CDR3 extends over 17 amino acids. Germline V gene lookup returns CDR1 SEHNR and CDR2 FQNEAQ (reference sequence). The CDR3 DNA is TGTGCCAGCAGCTTCAGGGCAGGACAGGGCAGATCAGATACGCAGTATTTT. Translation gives CASSFRAGQGRSDTQYF.

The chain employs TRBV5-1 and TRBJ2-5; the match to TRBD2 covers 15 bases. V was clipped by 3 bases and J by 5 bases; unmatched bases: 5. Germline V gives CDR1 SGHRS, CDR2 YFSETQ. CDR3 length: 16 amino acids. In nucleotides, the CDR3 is TGCGCCAGCAGCTCTACCGGACTAGCGGGGGGGGAGACCCAGTACTTC. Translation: CASSSTGLAGGETQYF.

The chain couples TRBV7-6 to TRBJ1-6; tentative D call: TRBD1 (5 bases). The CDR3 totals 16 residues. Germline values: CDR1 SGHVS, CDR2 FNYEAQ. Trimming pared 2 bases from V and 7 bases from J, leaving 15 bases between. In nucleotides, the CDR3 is TGTGCCAGCAGCTTACTTCAGGGTGGGCTAAATTCACCCCTCCACTTT. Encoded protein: CASSLLQGGLNSPLHF.

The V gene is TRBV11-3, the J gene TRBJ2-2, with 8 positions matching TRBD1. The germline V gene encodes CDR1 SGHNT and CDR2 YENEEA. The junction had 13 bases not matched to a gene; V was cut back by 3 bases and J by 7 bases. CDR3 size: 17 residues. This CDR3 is CASSLGNPRDRHGELFF. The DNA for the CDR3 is TGTGCCAGCAGCTTGGGTAACCCCAGGGACAGGCACGGGGAGCTGTTTTTT.

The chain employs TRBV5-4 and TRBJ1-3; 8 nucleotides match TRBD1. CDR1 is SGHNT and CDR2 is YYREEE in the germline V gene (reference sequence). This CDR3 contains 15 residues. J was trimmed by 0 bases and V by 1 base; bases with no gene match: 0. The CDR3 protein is CASSLTGGSGNTIYF. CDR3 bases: TGTGCCAGCAGCTTGACAGGGGGCTCTGGAAACACCATATATTTT.

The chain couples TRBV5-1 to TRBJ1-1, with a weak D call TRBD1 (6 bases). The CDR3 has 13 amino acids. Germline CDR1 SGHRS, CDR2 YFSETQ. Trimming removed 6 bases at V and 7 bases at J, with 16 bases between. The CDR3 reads CASTTGGQDEAFF. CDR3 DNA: TGCGCCAGCACCACCGGGGGGCAAGATGAAGCTTTCTTT.